This TCR beta chain was recovered during a study of neoadjuvant anti-PD-1 for oral cavity cancer. Comment on this clone: Its matching antigen is unknown.

Study-wide findings and caveats: After neoadjuvant nivolumab, PBMC T cell clonality was significantly higher in non-responders than responders. Only three patients per response group were TCR-analyzed; validation needed.

Noted time point: after neoadjuvant nivolumab, at surgical resection. Stage II-IVA oral cavity squamous cell carcinoma was new and untreated by systemic or radiation therapy. The CDR3 runs to 15 residues. V gave up 1 base and J gave up 1 base, with 11 bases separating them. The germline CDR1 and CDR2 sequences are SGHRS and YFSETQ. Clones were sequenced by immunoSEQ multiplex PCR, and TCRdb holds only the in-frame ones, with some missing. The sample holds about 13,000 clones, about 61% seen once. The TCR was taken from a person aged 35-79 years with oral cavity squamous cell carcinoma. The rearrangement uses TRBV5-1 and TRBJ1-1; D remains unclear. The sample was PBMCs, taken after nivolumab (anti-PD-1) treatment. The DNA for the CDR3 is TGCGCCAGCAGCTTGTATGGACGGTCGAACACTGAAGCTTTCTTT. It specifies CASSLYGRSNTEAFF.